These 16 T cell receptor beta chains came from one sample sequenced in a study of OX40 agonist ivuxolimab in advanced cancers. Method: immunoSEQ multiplex PCR; TCRdb's copy keeps in-frame clones and lacks some. Of fewer than 100,000 clones listed, about four fifths are singletons. The starting material was CD4+ or CD8+ T cells sorted from blood, obtained in a trial of the OX40 agonist ivuxolimab. Receptors were obtained from an adult with an advanced solid tumor such as melanoma, head and neck, liver or kidney cancer.

The count of this clone is one. The chain combines TRBV6-5 with TRBJ2-7; 10 bases agree with TRBD1. From germline, CDR1 is MNHEY and CDR2 SVGAGI. CDR3 length: 15 residues. Trimming took 2 bases from V and 3 from J; bases not matched to a gene: 4. CDR3 DNA sequence: TGTGCCAGCAGTTACAGCGGGACAGGGGTCTACGAGCAGTACTTC. It encodes CASSYSGTGVYEQYF.

The V call is TRBV6-1, the J call TRBJ1-1, with 7 bases that match TRBD1. The J segment lost 0 bases and the V segment lost 8 bases, leaving 3 bases of the junction unmatched. There are 13 residues in the CDR3. CDR1 and CDR2 (germline): MNHNS, SASEGT. The CDR3 reads CASHRGLNTEAFF. The CDR3 DNA sequence: TGTGCCAGCCACAGGGGTTTGAACACTGAAGCTTTCTTT.

V is TRBV29-1 and J is TRBJ2-7; D perhaps matches TRBD1 (6 bases). In germline, CDR1 is SQVTM, CDR2 ANQGSEA. The CDR3 extends over 15 amino acids. Between the trimmed V and J ends, which lost 0 bases and 1 base, there was a span of 13 bases. The chain's CDR3 is CSVEDYTGLSYEQYF. In DNA, the CDR3 is TGCAGCGTTGAAGATTATACAGGGCTTTCCTACGAGCAGTACTTC.

The chain links TRBV30 to TRBJ2-5; TRBD2 matches at 7 bases. CDR1 is GTSNPN and CDR2 is SVGIG in the germline V gene (reference sequence). The CDR3 consists of 14 residues. J was trimmed by 1 base and V by 4 bases; bases with no gene match: 6. CDR3 region: CAWTGGGFQETQYF. CDR3 DNA sequence: TGTGCCTGGACGGGGGGAGGGTTCCAAGAGACCCAGTACTTC. Complete variable domain (other parts from reference TRBV30 and TRBJ2-5): SQTIHQWPATLVQPVGSPLSLECTVEGTSNPNLYWYRQAAGRGLQLLFYSVGIGQISSEVPQNLSASRPQDRQFILSSKKLLLSDSGFYLCAWTGGGFQETQYFGPGTRLLVL.

The chain combines TRBV2 with TRBJ2-7; D remains ambiguous. The germline V gene encodes CDR1 SNHLY and CDR2 FYNNEI. The CDR3 covers 11 residues. Trimming cost V 6 bases and J 2 bases, with 5 bases left between them. The CDR3: CASSLTYEQYF. The CDR3 DNA sequence: TGTGCCAGCAGCTTAACCTACGAGCAGTACTTC. The entire variable domain, with the rest obtained from reference TRBV2 and TRBJ2-7, is as follows: EPEVTQTPSHQVTQMGQEVILRCVPISNHLYFYWYRQILGQKVEFLVSFYNNEISEKSEIFDDQFSVERPDGSNFTLKIRSTKLEDSAMYFCASSLTYEQYFGPGTRLTVT.

This clone showed up just once. The chain carries TRBV6-5 and TRBJ1-1, with 11 nucleotides matching TRBD1. The CDR3 has 15 amino acids. The J segment lost 0 bases and the V segment lost 5 bases, leaving 2 bases of the junction unmatched. From germline, CDR1 is MNHEY and CDR2 SVGAGI. The CDR3 reads CASSGQGALNTEAFF. The CDR3 region has the DNA TGTGCCAGCAGTGGACAGGGGGCTTTGAACACTGAAGCTTTCTTT.

Here the CDR3 reads CASSAVDGVRDQPQHF. CDR3 coding DNA: TGCGCCAGCAGTGCGGTGGACGGGGTACGGGATCAGCCCCAGCATTTT. The V call is TRBV10-2, the J call TRBJ1-5; the D is unclear. From germline, CDR1 is WSHSY and CDR2 SAAADI. V was shortened by 4 bases and J by 5 bases, with 18 bases between the two germline ends. This CDR3 spans 16 amino acids.

The V call is TRBV5-5, the J call TRBJ2-1; 9 bases are shared with TRBD2. The trim removed 2 bases at V and 8 bases at J, leaving 5 bases unmatched. Looked up from germline, CDR1 is SGHKS and CDR2 is YYEKEE (reference sequence). The CDR3 sequence is 14 residues long. The CDR3 protein is CASSFSGSSDEQFF. CDR3 coding DNA: TGTGCCAGCAGCTTTAGCGGGAGTAGTGATGAGCAGTTCTTC.

V is TRBV4-2 and J is TRBJ1-1; maybe TRBD1 (5 bases). The CDR3 spans 16 residues. Trimming removed 0 bases from V and 7 bases from J, with 18 bases in between. The germline gives CDR1 LGHNA, CDR2 YNFKEQ. The CDR3 here is CASSQDTPTGNFEAFF. The CDR3 nucleotides read TGTGCCAGCAGCCAAGATACCCCTACAGGAAACTTTGAAGCTTTCTTT.

V gene TRBV7-6 combines with J gene TRBJ2-5, with TRBD2 as a possible D gene (5 bases). Germline CDR1 reads SGHVS; CDR2 reads FNYEAQ. Trimming stripped 5 bases from V and 2 bases from J, with 15 bases between. This CDR3 is built from 15 residues. The CDR3 DNA is TGTGCCAGCAGCCAGATCGGCGGGCCTCAAGAGACCCAGTACTTC. It is translated as CASSQIGGPQETQYF.

This chain joins TRBV30 and TRBJ1-1; TRBD1 agrees at 7 bases. Germline values: CDR1 GTSNPN, CDR2 SVGIG (reference sequence). V lost 4 bases and J lost 0; bases outside the gene matches: 5. This CDR3 has 14 amino acids. In DNA form, the CDR3 reads TGTGCCTGGACCCGGGACAGTCTGAACACTGAAGCTTTCTTT. This translates into CAWTRDSLNTEAFF. Filled out from reference TRBV30 and TRBJ1-1, the complete variable domain reads SQTIHQWPATLVQPVGSPLSLECTVEGTSNPNLYWYRQAAGRGLQLLFYSVGIGQISSEVPQNLSASRPQDRQFILSSKKLLLSDSGFYLCAWTRDSLNTEAFFGQGTRLTVV.

The chain has TRBV6-6 and TRBJ2-3; D remains ambiguous. CDR1 is MNHNY, CDR2 SVGAGI, per germline (reference sequence). V dropped 5 bases and J dropped 3 bases, with 9 bases sitting between them. The CDR3 runs to 13 residues. CDR3 nucleotides: TGTGCCAGCAGTGACCTCGGGACAGATACGCAGTATTTT. It yields the protein CASSDLGTDTQYF.

The CDR3 reads CASSLSSGGSYEQYF. As DNA, the CDR3 is TGTGCCAGTAGTCTATCTAGCGGGGGCTCCTACGAGCAGTACTTC. The chain is built from TRBV19 and TRBJ2-7; 10 bases match TRBD2. The CDR3 covers 15 residues. Germline values: CDR1 LNHDA, CDR2 SQIVND (reference sequence). Trimming cost V 5 bases and J 0 bases; bases outside gene matches: 4.

The chain employs TRBV28 and TRBJ2-3; 10 bases line up with TRBD2. V lost 4 bases, J lost 5 bases, and 9 bases stayed unmatched. Germline CDR1 MDHEN, CDR2 SYDVKM. This CDR3 has 16 residues. The CDR3 spells CASSSQREGRGDTQYF. The CDR3 DNA reads TGTGCCAGCAGTTCACAGCGGGAGGGCCGGGGAGATACGCAGTATTTT.

The V and J genes are TRBV11-2 and TRBJ1-3; D remains unclear. This CDR3 spans 14 amino acids. CDR1 SGHAT and CDR2 FQNNGV come from the germline V gene. V gave up 5 bases and J gave up 4 bases, with 12 bases separating them. CDR3 nucleotides: TGTGCCAGCAGCCCTACGGAATCGGGAAACACCATATATTTT. Encoded protein: CASSPTESGNTIYF.

This clone was seen only once. This sequence joins TRBV11-1 and TRBJ2-7; no clear D. Germline loops: CDR1 SGHAT, CDR2 FQDESV (reference sequence). Trimming took off 6 bases at V and 6 bases at J, with 15 bases between the two ends. The CDR3 is made up of 13 amino acids. Written as DNA, the CDR3 is TGTGCCAGCAGTCCAATTGGGGTTACCGAGCAGTACTTC. Its protein is CASSPIGVTEQYF.